This T cell receptor (beta chain) was documented in a study of T cells in localized non-small cell lung cancer. Findings and caveats of the study: Tumor samples were not multi-region, leaving intratumor heterogeneity unexcluded. There were a median around 59 of the top 100 tumor clones appearing in adjacent lung.

Comments on this clone: Its antigen remains unidentified.

Data came from immunoSEQ multiplex PCR; TCRdb stores just in-frame clones and leaves some out. The table shows approximately 4,100 clones, with around 40% occurring only once. CDR1 and CDR2 from the germline V gene are WNHNN and SYGVQD (reference sequence). The germline V and J ends were trimmed by 5 bases and 5 bases, with 21 bases remaining between them. The CDR3 is made up of 17 amino acids. The chain joins TRBV10-1 to TRBJ2-2; perhaps TRBD2 as D (6 bases). This TCR was recovered from a woman between 40 and 69 years old with stage I lung adenocarcinoma. This specimen was lung tumor tissue, taken before any cancer treatment. In DNA, the CDR3 is TGCGCCAGCAGTAACTCTCGGCGGGGTCGGACGACCGGGGAGCTGTTTTTT. Translation: CASSNSRRGRTTGELFF.